The 7 T cell receptor beta chains below come from one sample, sequenced in a study of human T cells and chemical hapten exposure. Before extraction, the whole blood was not fractionated, and total RNA was taken from it. TCRdb reprocessed the 5' RACE reads via MiXCR and lists one record per CDR3 protein. The data show roughly 110,000 distinct CDR3 sequences, around 20% seen once. All receptors derive from a human donor in good health.

This clonotype is labeled medium-sized (0.01 to 0.1%). The genes are TRBV29-1 and TRBJ2-3; D not certain. This CDR3 has 12 amino acids. Germline V CDR1 and CDR2: SQVTM, ANQGSEA. Trimming pared 1 base from V and 0 bases from J, leaving 2 bases between. CDR3 in DNA: TGCAGCGTTGAAGCTAGCACAGATACGCAGTATTTT. Translating it yields CSVEASTDTQYF.

The rearrangement links TRBV28 to TRBJ2-5, with D possibly called TRBD1 or TRBD2 (6 bases each). The CDR3 has 14 amino acids. Trimming cost V 4 bases and J 6 bases, with 15 bases left between them. Per the germline V gene, CDR1 is MDHEN and CDR2 is SYDVKM. CDR3 bases: TGTGCCAGCAGTTCGCCGGGGGCTACAAAGACCCAGTACTTC. Translation gives CASSSPGATKTQYF.

This chain uses TRBV30 with TRBJ2-4; D is undetermined. V was pared by 5 bases and J by 0 bases, with 8 bases between. The V gene's germline CDR1 is GTSNPN and CDR2 SVGIG (reference sequence). The CDR3 covers 13 residues. CDR3 bases: TGTGCCTGGTCTTCTAGAGCCAAAAACATTCAGTACTTC. It translates to CAWSSRAKNIQYF.

V gene TRBV29-1 combines with J gene TRBJ2-3, with 11 bases fitting TRBD2. CDR3 length: 14 amino acids. Germline V gene sequence: CDR1 SQVTM, CDR2 ANQGSEA. The V segment lost 6 bases and the J segment 3 bases; nucleotides outside the gene matches: 5. In DNA, the CDR3 is TGCAGCGTAACAGGGACTAGCGGTACAGATACGCAGTATTTT. This encodes CSVTGTSGTDTQYF.

The rearrangement links TRBV7-8 to TRBJ1-5; 10 bases agree with TRBD1. Germline values: CDR1 SGHVS, CDR2 FQNEAQ. The junction had 13 bases not matched to a gene; V was cut back by 6 bases and J by 5 bases. The CDR3 runs 17 residues. The CDR3 DNA sequence: TGTGCCAGCAGTTCCGGGACAGGGGTTCGAATCGATCAGCCCCAGCATTTT. Protein sequence: CASSSGTGVRIDQPQHF.

The chain carries TRBV6-2 or TRBV6-3 and TRBJ2-1, with a possible D match to TRBD1 (5 bases). Germline CDR1 is MNHEY and CDR2 is SVGEGT. V lost 6 bases and J lost 7, with 19 bases in between. The CDR3 contains 15 residues. In DNA form, the CDR3 reads TGTGCCAGCAGCAATCACCGCTCCAGGGCTAATGAGCAGTTCTTC. Amino acids: CASSNHRSRANEQFF.

The V gene is TRBV7-2, the J gene TRBJ2-3, with TRBD1 matching over 10 bases. The CDR3 consists of 16 residues. The junction had 11 bases not matched to a gene; V was cut back by 5 bases and J by 6 bases. Germline V gene lookup returns CDR1 SGHTA and CDR2 FQGNSA. CDR3 region: CASSPGGRDRGDTQYF. The CDR3 DNA sequence: TGTGCCAGCAGCCCAGGGGGTCGGGACAGGGGTGATACGCAGTATTTT.